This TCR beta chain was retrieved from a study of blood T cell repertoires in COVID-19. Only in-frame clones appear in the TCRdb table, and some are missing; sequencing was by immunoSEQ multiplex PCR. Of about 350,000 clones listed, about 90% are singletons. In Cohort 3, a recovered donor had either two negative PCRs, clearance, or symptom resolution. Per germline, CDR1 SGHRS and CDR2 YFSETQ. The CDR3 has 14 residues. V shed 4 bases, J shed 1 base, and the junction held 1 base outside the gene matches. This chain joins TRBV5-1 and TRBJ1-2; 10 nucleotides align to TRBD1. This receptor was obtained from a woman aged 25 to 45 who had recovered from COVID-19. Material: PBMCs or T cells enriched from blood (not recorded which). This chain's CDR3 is CASSRDRGNYGYTF. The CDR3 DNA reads TGCGCCAGCAGCCGGGACAGGGGTAACTATGGCTACACCTTC.